This TCR beta chain came from a study of early T cells in non-severe SARS-CoV-2 infection. TCRdb ran MiXCR on the 5' RACE reads and lists one entry per CDR3 protein. The data show about 56,000 distinct CDR3 sequences, roughly 13% seen once. Study-level findings and limits: VDJdb-based matching was biased toward anti-spike CD8 responses and missed private and CD4 specificities.

V was trimmed by 5 bases and J by 0 bases, leaving 10 bases between them. CDR1 is SEHNR, CDR2 FQNEAQ, per germline (reference sequence). The CDR3 totals 14 residues. At least ten counts were recorded for this clonotype. Its specificity is not known. V and J are TRBV7-9 and TRBJ1-1; D uncertain. The sample taken for sequencing was whole blood. The receptor was isolated from an adult who was a healthcare worker with PCR-confirmed SARS-CoV-2 infection or an uninfected control (not recorded which). The CDR3 DNA sequence: TGTGCCAGCAGCGCCCGGCTGTTGAACACTGAAGCTTTCTTT. Its translation is CASSARLLNTEAFF.